The 29 T cell receptor beta chains given below trace back to one sample, sequenced in a study of cytomegalovirus exposure and HLA in healthy donors. 13 Jbeta primers and 60 Vbeta primers were used for the PCR. Some clones are missing from TCRdb's copy, which holds only in-frame ones; the method was immunoSEQ multiplex PCR. The data show 150,000 or so clones, 80% seen once. The sample was PBMCs. Receptors were obtained from a man aged 25-40 years in good health and CMV-seropositive.

The chain joins TRBV18 to TRBJ2-3; TRBD2 aligns across 7 bases. Germline V lookup: CDR1 KGHSH, CDR2 LQKENI. The trim removed 2 bases at V and 2 bases at J, leaving 7 bases unmatched. The CDR3 runs to 16 residues. CDR3: CASSPDLAAYTDTQYF. The CDR3 DNA is TGTGCCAGCTCACCAGACCTAGCGGCCTACACAGATACGCAGTATTTT.

This clone was detected once. The chain links TRBV29-1 to TRBJ2-5; possibly TRBD2 for D (5 bases). The CDR3 consists of 14 residues. V was shortened by 7 bases and J by 4 bases, with 19 bases between the two germline ends. Germline CDR1 is SQVTM and CDR2 is ANQGSEA. CDR3 sequence: CSGTPGTVGETQYF. For the CDR3, the DNA is TGCAGCGGAACTCCGGGAACTGTCGGAGAGACCCAGTACTTC.

This chain uses TRBV28 with TRBJ1-1; TRBD1 might be the D (5 bases). Between the trimmed V and J ends, which lost 7 bases and 1 base, there was a span of 19 bases. CDR1 is MDHEN and CDR2 is SYDVKM in the germline V gene. This CDR3 contains 16 residues. In DNA, the CDR3 is TGTGCCAGCATCGCCGGGGGGTCAGGGAAGAACACTGAAGCTTTCTTT. This encodes CASIAGGSGKNTEAFF.

The rearrangement links TRBV7-9 to TRBJ2-1; possibly TRBD2 for D (5 bases). Deletions cut 2 bases from V and 8 bases from J, with 16 bases between. This CDR3 region has 15 residues. Germline assignment: CDR1 SEHNR and CDR2 FQNEAQ (reference sequence). The CDR3 DNA reads as TGTGCCAGCAGCTTATTTCGGACTCACTTTGATGAGCAGTTCTTC. Amino acids: CASSLFRTHFDEQFF.

The CDR3 protein is CASSKSTGSSYNEQFF. The CDR3 region has the DNA TGTGCCAGCAGCAAATCCACAGGGAGCTCCTACAATGAGCAGTTCTTC. J is TRBJ2-1 and V is TRBV7-6; D may be TRBD1 (6 bases). There are 16 residues in the CDR3. From germline, CDR1 is SGHVS and CDR2 FNYEAQ. Between the trimmed V and J ends, which lost 5 bases and 0 bases, there was a span of 14 bases.

This clone was observed a single time. The rearrangement uses TRBV28 and TRBJ2-3; 15 nucleotides agree with TRBD2. Germline trimming cut 5 bases from V and 3 bases from J; bases unmatched to any gene: 9. CDR3 size: 18 residues. CDR1 and CDR2 from the germline V gene are MDHEN and SYDVKM. The CDR3 DNA reads as TGTGCCAGCAGTCCCCAGGGACTAGCGGGAGGTTTTACAGATACGCAGTATTTT. Translation gives CASSPQGLAGGFTDTQYF.

In this sample, this clone turned up a few times. The gene calls are TRBV7-3 and TRBJ2-7; unclear D gene. The CDR3 has 13 amino acids. V shed 5 bases and J shed 6 bases, with 14 bases lying between them. The germline V gene encodes CDR1 SGHTA and CDR2 FQGTGA. This chain's CDR3 is CASSPAGTTEQYF. The CDR3 coding sequence is TGTGCCAGCAGCCCCGCAGGCACCACCGAGCAGTACTTC.

The rearrangement joins TRBV5-4 to TRBJ2-7, with 10 bases lining up with TRBD2. Trimming cost V 4 bases and J 6 bases; bases outside gene matches: 10. The CDR3 runs 15 residues. Germline values: CDR1 SGHNT, CDR2 YYREEE (reference sequence). In DNA, the CDR3 is TGTGCCAGCAGCCCGTCGGCTAGCGGGAGTATCGAGCAGTACTTC. Protein sequence: CASSPSASGSIEQYF.

V usage is TRBV4-2 and J usage is TRBJ2-7, with D unclear. Between the trimmed V and J ends, which lost 1 base and 3 bases, there was a span of 13 bases. Germline lookup yields CDR1 LGHNA and CDR2 YNFKEQ. This CDR3 has 15 residues. CDR3 DNA: TGTGCCAGCAGCCAAGGTCGTGCGGAACACTACGAGCAGTACTTC. This encodes CASSQGRAEHYEQYF.

CDR3 nucleotides: TGTGCCAGCAGTTACACCCGGGACAGGGGTCAGCCCCAGCATTTT. Residues: CASSYTRDRGQPQHF. The rearrangement joins TRBV6-6 to TRBJ1-5; TRBD1 matches 10 bases. The germline gives CDR1 MNHNY, CDR2 SVGAGI (reference sequence). The junction had 4 bases not matched to a gene; V was cut back by 2 bases and J by 6 bases. CDR3 length: 15 amino acids.

This clone appeared a single time. The chain combines TRBV15 with TRBJ2-7, with D possibly being TRBD1 (6 bases). Germline V gene data show CDR1 as LNHNV and CDR2 as YYDKDF (reference sequence). The germline V and J ends were trimmed by 5 bases and 6 bases, with 11 bases remaining between them. The CDR3 length is 12 residues. This CDR3 reads CATSSTRGEQYF. The CDR3 DNA reads TGTGCCACCAGCTCTACCAGGGGCGAGCAGTACTTC.

In regard to this clone: The junction departs from the called germline gene at one end, perhaps through a read error. The genes are TRBV10-3 and TRBJ2-7, with 9 positions matching TRBD1. Looked up from germline, CDR1 is ENHRY and CDR2 is SYGVKD. The CDR3 spans 14 residues. Here the CDR3 DNA reads TGTGCCCTCAGCTACCGGGACAGGGAAAGCGAGCAGTACTTC. Translating gives CALSYRDRESEQYF.

The chain is built from TRBV27 and TRBJ2-4, with unresolved D. V dropped 4 bases and J dropped 0 bases, with 10 bases sitting between them. CDR1 and CDR2 (germline): MNHEY, SMNVEV (reference sequence). This CDR3 region has 15 residues. Here the CDR3 DNA reads TGTGCCAGCAGTTCGGGTCGGGTAGCCAAAAACATTCAGTACTTC. The encoded protein is CASSSGRVAKNIQYF.

The chain links TRBV27 to TRBJ2-3, with D possibly being TRBD2 (5 bases). Per germline, CDR1 MNHEY and CDR2 SMNVEV (reference sequence). This CDR3 is built from 15 residues. The V and J ends lost 3 bases and 1 base respectively, with 11 bases between them. The CDR3 DNA is TGTGCCAGCAGTTTCGGGGTTGAGGGCACAGATACGCAGTATTTT. It specifies CASSFGVEGTDTQYF.

The gene calls are TRBV14 and TRBJ2-7; 9 bases match TRBD2. The germline gives CDR1 SGHDN, CDR2 FVKESK. Trimming took 4 bases from V and 7 from J; bases not matched to a gene: 11. The CDR3 sequence is 15 residues long. The CDR3 sequence is CASSRYAGGPGEQYF. CDR3 in DNA: TGTGCCAGCAGCCGATACGCGGGAGGGCCAGGGGAGCAGTACTTC.

J is TRBJ1-2 and V is TRBV4-2, with D hard to call. This CDR3 region has 16 residues. Trimming removed 0 bases at V and 0 bases at J, with 11 bases between. Germline CDR1 is LGHNA and CDR2 is YNFKEQ. The CDR3: CASSQDLKDSNYGYTF. CDR3 nucleotides: TGTGCCAGCAGCCAAGATCTGAAGGACTCTAACTATGGCTACACCTTC.

In its sample, this clone was seen a few times. The V call is TRBV28, the J call TRBJ2-7; 7 positions agree with TRBD1. The CDR3 consists of 13 residues. Germline CDR1 MDHEN, CDR2 SYDVKM. The J segment lost 6 bases and the V segment lost 6 bases, leaving 8 bases of the junction unmatched. CDR3 region: CASRPGQDGEQYF. CDR3 DNA sequence: TGTGCCAGCAGACCTGGACAGGATGGCGAGCAGTACTTC.

This chain links TRBV2 with TRBJ1-1; no reliable D call. Germline-derived CDR1 and CDR2 are SNHLY and FYNNEI. The CDR3 covers 14 residues. V dropped 6 bases and J dropped 3 bases, with 14 bases sitting between them. The CDR3 here is CASRLTSGDTEAFF. In nucleotides, the CDR3 is TGTGCCAGCAGGTTAACTAGTGGGGACACTGAAGCTTTCTTT.

This chain connects TRBV23-1 to TRBJ2-7, with TRBD1 matching 7 bases. TRBV23-1 is noted as an ORF with a role that remains uncertain. This CDR3 has 13 amino acids. V lost 2 bases, J lost 3 bases, and 1 base stayed unmatched. CDR3 in amino acids: CASSQQGDYEQYF. The CDR3, as DNA: TGCGCCAGCAGTCAACAGGGGGACTACGAGCAGTACTTC.

This chain links TRBV9 with TRBJ2-2; 11 nucleotides match TRBD2. CDR1 and CDR2 (germline): SGDLS, YYNGEE. This CDR3 is built from 18 residues. V gave up 0 bases and J gave up 4 bases; unmatched junction bases: 8. The CDR3 region is CASSVVGTSGGSTGELFF. The CDR3 bases are TGTGCCAGCAGCGTAGTAGGGACTAGCGGTGGTAGCACCGGGGAGCTGTTTTTT.

This clone was observed a single time. V gene TRBV30 combines with J gene TRBJ1-2, with 9 bases identical to TRBD1. CDR1 is GTSNPN and CDR2 is SVGIG in the germline V gene (reference sequence). The CDR3 is 13 amino acids. V shed 5 bases, J shed 7 bases, and the junction held 8 bases outside the gene matches. The CDR3 coding sequence is TGTGCCTGGGCCCGGGACAGGGTACCTGGCTACACCTTC. Its protein product is CAWARDRVPGYTF.

This chain connects TRBV19 to TRBJ1-4, with D maybe TRBD1 (6 bases). The germline V gene encodes CDR1 LNHDA and CDR2 SQIVND (reference sequence). Trimming removed 5 bases from V and 10 bases from J, with 14 bases in between. The CDR3 has 13 residues. The CDR3 sequence is CASSVGQTVKLFF. CDR3 DNA: TGTGCCAGTAGTGTTGGACAGACCGTAAAACTGTTTTTT. The whole variable domain, filled in from reference TRBV19 and TRBJ1-4, reads DGGITQSPKYLFRKEGQNVTLSCEQNLNHDAMYWYRQDPGQGLRLIYYSQIVNDFQKGDIAEGYSVSREKKESFPLTVTSAQKNPTAFYLCASSVGQTVKLFFGSGTQLSVL.

The V and J genes are TRBV12-5 and TRBJ1-1; TRBD1 agrees at 9 bases. In germline, CDR1 is LGHNT, CDR2 FRNRAP. The CDR3 is 15 residues long. The J segment lost 10 bases and the V segment lost 4 bases, leaving 13 bases of the junction unmatched. The DNA for the CDR3 is TGTGCTAGTGGTTCCGGACAGGGGAGAAGTTTGCCAGCTTTCTTT. Translation: CASGSGQGRSLPAFF.

A single count supports this clone. The rearrangement links TRBV18 to TRBJ2-1; D call uncertain. Trimming took off 3 bases at V and 3 bases at J, with 6 bases between the two ends. The CDR3 runs 13 residues. Germline values: CDR1 KGHSH, CDR2 LQKENI. The CDR3 region is CASSPSLYNEQFF. The CDR3 bases are TGTGCCAGCTCACCTTCCCTCTACAATGAGCAGTTCTTC.

V usage is TRBV5-4 and J usage is TRBJ2-5; the match to TRBD1 covers 11 bases. Judging by the DNA end, TRBJ2-7 fits better; the J call may be wrong. Germline V gives CDR1 SGHNT, CDR2 YYREEE (reference sequence). The CDR3 runs to 15 residues. In DNA form, the CDR3 reads TGTGCCAGCAGCACGAGGACAGGGGGCATGTACGAGCAGTACTTC. It encodes CASSTRTGGMYEQYF.

V and J are TRBV7-9 and TRBJ2-3, with 11 bases aligning to TRBD2. V lost 2 bases and J lost 0; bases outside the gene matches: 10. CDR1 is SEHNR and CDR2 is FQNEAQ in the germline V gene (reference sequence). The CDR3 extends over 19 amino acids. CDR3 protein: CASSLTSGGDTSSTDTQYF. The CDR3 DNA reads TGTGCCAGCAGCTTAACTAGCGGGGGCGACACATCTAGCACAGATACGCAGTATTTT.

The chain recombines TRBV15 with TRBJ2-2, with 7 bases that match TRBD2. V shed 5 bases and J 3 bases; nucleotides not matched to a gene: 6. The CDR3 is made up of 15 amino acids. Per germline, CDR1 LNHNV and CDR2 YYDKDF (reference sequence). DNA of the CDR3: TGTGCCACCAGCGGCGCGGGAGTCGACACCGGGGAGCTGTTTTTT. Translating it yields CATSGAGVDTGELFF.

Of note for this clone: One end of the junction varies from germline; a read error may be responsible. The gene calls are TRBV7-9 and TRBJ1-2; 11 positions match TRBD1. Per the germline V gene, CDR1 is SEHNR and CDR2 is FQNEAQ (reference sequence). The CDR3 is 14 residues long. The CDR3 DNA reads as TGTTCCAGCAGGTCCACCGGGACAGGGGGTGGCTACACCTTC. Translation: CSSRSTGTGGGYTF.

The genes are TRBV2 and TRBJ1-3; D ambiguous. Trimming took off 5 bases at V and 0 bases at J, with 14 bases between the two ends. CDR3 length: 16 amino acids. The V gene's germline CDR1 is SNHLY and CDR2 FYNNEI. CDR3 DNA sequence: TGTGCCAGCAGTTCGAGTCGGGGAGGCTCTGGAAACACCATATATTTT. It is translated as CASSSSRGGSGNTIYF.